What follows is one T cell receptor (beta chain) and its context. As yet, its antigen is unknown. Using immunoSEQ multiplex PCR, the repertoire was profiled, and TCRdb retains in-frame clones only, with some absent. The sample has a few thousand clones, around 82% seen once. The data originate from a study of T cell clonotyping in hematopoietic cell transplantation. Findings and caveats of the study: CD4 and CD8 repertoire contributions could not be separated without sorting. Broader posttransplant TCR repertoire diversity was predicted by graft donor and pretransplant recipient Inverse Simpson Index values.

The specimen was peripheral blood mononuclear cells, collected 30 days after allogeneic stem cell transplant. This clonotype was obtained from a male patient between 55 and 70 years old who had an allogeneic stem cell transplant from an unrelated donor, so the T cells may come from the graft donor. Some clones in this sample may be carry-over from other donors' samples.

CDR3 in DNA: TGTGCCAGCAGCCCCGGGGTCCTTCAGCCCCAGCATTTT. Amino acids: CASSPGVLQPQHF. The chain uses TRBV7-6 and TRBJ1-5; D gene unclear. The ends were cut back, 5 bases at V and 6 bases at J, with 11 bases in the middle. Looked up from germline, CDR1 is SGHVS and CDR2 is FNYEAQ. There are 13 residues in the CDR3.